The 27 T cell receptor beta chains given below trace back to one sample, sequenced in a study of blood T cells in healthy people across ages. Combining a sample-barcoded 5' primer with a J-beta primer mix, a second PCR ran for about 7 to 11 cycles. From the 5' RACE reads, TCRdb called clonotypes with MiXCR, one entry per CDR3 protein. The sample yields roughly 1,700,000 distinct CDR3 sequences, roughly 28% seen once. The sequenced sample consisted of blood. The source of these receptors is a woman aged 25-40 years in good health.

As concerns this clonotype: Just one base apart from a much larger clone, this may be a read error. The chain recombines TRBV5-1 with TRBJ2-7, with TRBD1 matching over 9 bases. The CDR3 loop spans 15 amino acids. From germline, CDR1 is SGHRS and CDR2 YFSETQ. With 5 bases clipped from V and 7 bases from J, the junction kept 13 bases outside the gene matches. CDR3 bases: TGCGCCAGCAGACTACCCGGGACAGGGCTCCATGAGCAGTACTTC. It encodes CASRLPGTGLHEQYF.

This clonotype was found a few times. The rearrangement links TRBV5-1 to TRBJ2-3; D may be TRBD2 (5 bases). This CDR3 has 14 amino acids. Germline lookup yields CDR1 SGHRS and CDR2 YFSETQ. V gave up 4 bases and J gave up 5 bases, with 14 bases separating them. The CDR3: CASSNRPGGDTQYF. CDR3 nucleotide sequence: TGCGCCAGCAGCAACCGGCCTGGAGGAGATACGCAGTATTTT. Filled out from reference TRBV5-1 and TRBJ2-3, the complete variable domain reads KAGVTQTPRYLIKTRGQQVTLSCSPISGHRSVSWYQQTPGQGLQFLFEYFSETQRNKGNFPGRFSGRQFSNSRSEMNVSTLELGDSALYLCASSNRPGGDTQYFGPGTRLTVL.

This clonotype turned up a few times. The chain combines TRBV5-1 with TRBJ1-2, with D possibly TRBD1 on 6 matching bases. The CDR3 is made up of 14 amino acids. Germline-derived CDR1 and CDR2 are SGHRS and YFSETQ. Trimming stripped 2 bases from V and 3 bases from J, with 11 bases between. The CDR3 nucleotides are TGCGCCAGCAGCTTAAGGGGGTCCGACTATGGCTACACCTTC. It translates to CASSLRGSDYGYTF.

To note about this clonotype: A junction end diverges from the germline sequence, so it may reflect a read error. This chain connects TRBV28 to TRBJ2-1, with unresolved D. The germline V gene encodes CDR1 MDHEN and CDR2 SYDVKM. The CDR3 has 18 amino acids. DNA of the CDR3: TGTGCCAGCAGTCCCCCAGGTGGGCCCATAAGCTCCTACAGTGAGCAGTTCTTC. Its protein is CASSPPGGPISSYSEQFF.

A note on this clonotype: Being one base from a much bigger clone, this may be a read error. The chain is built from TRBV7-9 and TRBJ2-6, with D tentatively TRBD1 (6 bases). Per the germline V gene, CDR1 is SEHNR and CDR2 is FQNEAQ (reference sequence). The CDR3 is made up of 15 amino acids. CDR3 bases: TGTGCCAACAGCAAAGGGGGACCTGGGGCCAACGTCCTGACTTTC. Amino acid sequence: CANSKGGPGANVLTF.

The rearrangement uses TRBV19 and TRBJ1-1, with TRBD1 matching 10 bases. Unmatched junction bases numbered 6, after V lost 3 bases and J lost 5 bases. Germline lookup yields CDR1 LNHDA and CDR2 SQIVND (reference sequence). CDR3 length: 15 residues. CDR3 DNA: TGTGCCAGTAGTATGTGGGACAGGGGCAGAACTGAAGCTTTCTTT. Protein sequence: CASSMWDRGRTEAFF.

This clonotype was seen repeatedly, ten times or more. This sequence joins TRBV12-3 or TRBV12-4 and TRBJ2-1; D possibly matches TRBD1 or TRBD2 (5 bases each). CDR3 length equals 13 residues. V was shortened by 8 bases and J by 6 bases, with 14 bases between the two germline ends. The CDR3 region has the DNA TGTGCCAGCCCAGCGGCAGGGAGCAATGAGCAGTTCTTC. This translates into CASPAAGSNEQFF.

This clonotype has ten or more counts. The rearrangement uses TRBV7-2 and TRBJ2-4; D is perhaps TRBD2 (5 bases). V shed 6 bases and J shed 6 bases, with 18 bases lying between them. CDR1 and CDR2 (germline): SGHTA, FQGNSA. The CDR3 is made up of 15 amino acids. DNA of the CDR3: TGTGCCAGCAGATACCACCCACTACTAGGAAACATTCAGTACTTC. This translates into CASRYHPLLGNIQYF. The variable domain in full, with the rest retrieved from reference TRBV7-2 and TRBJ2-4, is GAGVSQSPSNKVTEKGKDVELRCDPISGHTALYWYRQSLGQGLEFLIYFQGNSAPDKSGLPSDRFSAERTGGSVSTLTIQRTQQEDSAVYLCASRYHPLLGNIQYFGAGTRLSVL.

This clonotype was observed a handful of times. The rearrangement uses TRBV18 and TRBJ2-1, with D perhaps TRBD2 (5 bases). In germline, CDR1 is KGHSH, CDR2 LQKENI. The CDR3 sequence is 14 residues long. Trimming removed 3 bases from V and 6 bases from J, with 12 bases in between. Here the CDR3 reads CASSPVNGVNEQFF. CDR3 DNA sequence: TGTGCCAGCTCACCGGTGAACGGGGTCAATGAGCAGTTCTTC.

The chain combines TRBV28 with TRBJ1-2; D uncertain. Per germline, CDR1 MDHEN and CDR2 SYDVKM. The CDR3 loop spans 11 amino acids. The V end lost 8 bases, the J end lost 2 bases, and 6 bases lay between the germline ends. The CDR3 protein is CASARNYGYTF. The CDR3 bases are TGTGCCAGCGCACGCAACTATGGCTACACCTTC.

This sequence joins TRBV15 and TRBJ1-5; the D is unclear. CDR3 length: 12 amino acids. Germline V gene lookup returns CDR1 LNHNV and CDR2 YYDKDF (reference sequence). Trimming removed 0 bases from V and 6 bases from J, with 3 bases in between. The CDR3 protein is CATSRDFQPQHF. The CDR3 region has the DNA TGTGCCACCAGCAGAGATTTTCAGCCCCAGCATTTT.

CDR3 sequence (DNA): TGCAGCGTCCCGAGTCAGGGGGCAGTCACCGGGGAGCTGTTTTTT. Protein sequence: CSVPSQGAVTGELFF. The J gene is TRBJ2-2, the V gene TRBV29-1, with TRBD1 identical over 8 bases. The V gene end was trimmed by 6 bases and the J gene end by 4 bases; junction bases not matched to a gene: 10. Germline CDR1 SQVTM, CDR2 ANQGSEA. CDR3 length: 15 amino acids.

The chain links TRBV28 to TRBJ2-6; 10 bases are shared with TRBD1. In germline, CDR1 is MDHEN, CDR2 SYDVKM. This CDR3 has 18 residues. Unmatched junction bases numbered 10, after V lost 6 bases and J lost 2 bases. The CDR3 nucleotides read TGTGCCAGCAGGGCCTCCGGGACAGGGGAAACTGGGGCCAACGTCCTGACTTTC. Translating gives CASRASGTGETGANVLTF.

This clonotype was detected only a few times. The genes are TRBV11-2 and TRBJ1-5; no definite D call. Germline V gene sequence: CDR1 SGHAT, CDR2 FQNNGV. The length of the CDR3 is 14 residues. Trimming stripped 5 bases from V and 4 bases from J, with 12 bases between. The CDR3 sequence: CASSPAVGNQPQHF. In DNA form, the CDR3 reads TGTGCCAGCAGCCCTGCGGTAGGGAATCAGCCCCAGCATTTT.

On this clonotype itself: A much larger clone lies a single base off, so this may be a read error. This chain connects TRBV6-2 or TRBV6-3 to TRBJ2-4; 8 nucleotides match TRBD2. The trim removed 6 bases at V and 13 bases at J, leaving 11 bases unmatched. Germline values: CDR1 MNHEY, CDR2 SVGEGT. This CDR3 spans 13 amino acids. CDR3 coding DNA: TGTGCCAGCAGCCGTAGCGGGAACAATGAGCAGTACTTC. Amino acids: CASSRSGNNEQYF.

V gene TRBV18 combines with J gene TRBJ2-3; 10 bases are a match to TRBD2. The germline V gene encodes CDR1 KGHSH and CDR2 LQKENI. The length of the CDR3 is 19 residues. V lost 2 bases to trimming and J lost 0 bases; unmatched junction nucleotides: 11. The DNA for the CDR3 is TGTGCCAGCTCACCAAGTGCGTCTAGCGGGGGATCTAGCACAGATACGCAGTATTTT. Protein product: CASSPSASSGGSSTDTQYF.

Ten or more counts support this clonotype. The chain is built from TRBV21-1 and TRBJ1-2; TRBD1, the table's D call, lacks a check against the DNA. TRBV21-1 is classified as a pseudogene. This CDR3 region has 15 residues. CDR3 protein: CASSGRIGTAYGYTF. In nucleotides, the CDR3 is TGTGCCAGCAGCGGCAGGATCGGGACAGCCTATGGCTACACCTTC.

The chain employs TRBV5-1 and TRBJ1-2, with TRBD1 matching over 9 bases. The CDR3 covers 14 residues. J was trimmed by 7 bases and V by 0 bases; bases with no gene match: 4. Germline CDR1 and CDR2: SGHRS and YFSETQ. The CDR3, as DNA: TGCGCCAGCAGCTTGGGGGGGACAGGGTCTGGCTACACCTTC. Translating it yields CASSLGGTGSGYTF.

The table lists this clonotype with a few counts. CDR3 in amino acids: CASSLGAAGYTF. CDR3 coding DNA: TGTGCCAGCAGCCTAGGGGCTGCGGGCTACACCTTC. This chain links TRBV7-9 with TRBJ1-2, with D possibly being TRBD1 (5 bases). V was shortened by 5 bases and J by 8 bases, with 12 bases between the two germline ends. CDR1 SEHNR and CDR2 FQNEAQ come from the germline V gene (reference sequence). This CDR3 has 12 amino acids.

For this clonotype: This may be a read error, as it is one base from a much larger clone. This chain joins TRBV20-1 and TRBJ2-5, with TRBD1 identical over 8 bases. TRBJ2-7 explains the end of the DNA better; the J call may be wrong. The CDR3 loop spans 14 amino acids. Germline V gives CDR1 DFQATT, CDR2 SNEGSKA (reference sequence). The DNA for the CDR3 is TGCAGTGCTAACAGATCAGGGGGCAGAAACGAGCAGTACTTC. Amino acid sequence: CSANRSGGRNEQYF.

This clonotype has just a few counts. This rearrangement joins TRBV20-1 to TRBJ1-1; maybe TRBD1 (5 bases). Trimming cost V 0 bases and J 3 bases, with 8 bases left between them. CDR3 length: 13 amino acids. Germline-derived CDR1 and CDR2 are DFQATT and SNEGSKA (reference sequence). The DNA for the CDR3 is TGCAGTGCTAGAGAGGGACCCCACACTGAAGCTTTCTTT. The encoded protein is CSAREGPHTEAFF.

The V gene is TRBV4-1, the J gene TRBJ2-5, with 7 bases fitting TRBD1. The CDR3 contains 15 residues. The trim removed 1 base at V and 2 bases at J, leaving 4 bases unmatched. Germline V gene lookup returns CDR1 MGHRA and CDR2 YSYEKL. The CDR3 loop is CASSQAHRGQETQYF. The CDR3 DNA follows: TGCGCCAGCAGCCAAGCTCACAGGGGACAAGAGACCCAGTACTTC.

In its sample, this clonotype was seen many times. CDR3 DNA sequence: TGCAGCGTCCCTGGGACAGGGGACTACGAGCAGTACTTC. Translating it yields CSVPGTGDYEQYF. The chain uses TRBV29-1 and TRBJ2-7; 10 bases are a match to TRBD1. The CDR3 spans 13 residues. J was trimmed by 3 bases and V by 6 bases; bases with no gene match: 5. From germline, CDR1 is SQVTM and CDR2 ANQGSEA.

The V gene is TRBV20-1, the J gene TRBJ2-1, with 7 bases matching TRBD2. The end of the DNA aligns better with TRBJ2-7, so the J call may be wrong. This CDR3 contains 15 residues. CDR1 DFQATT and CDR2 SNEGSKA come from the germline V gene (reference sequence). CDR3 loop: CSARDGDYPYNEQYF. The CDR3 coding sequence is TGCAGTGCTAGAGATGGGGACTATCCATACAATGAGCAGTACTTC.

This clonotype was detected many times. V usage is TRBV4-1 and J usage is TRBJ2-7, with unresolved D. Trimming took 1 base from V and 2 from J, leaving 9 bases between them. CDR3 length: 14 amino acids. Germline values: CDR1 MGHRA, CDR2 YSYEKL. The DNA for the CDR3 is TGCGCCAGCAGCCAAGTTCACGAGGCCTACGAGCAGTACTTC. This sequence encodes CASSQVHEAYEQYF.

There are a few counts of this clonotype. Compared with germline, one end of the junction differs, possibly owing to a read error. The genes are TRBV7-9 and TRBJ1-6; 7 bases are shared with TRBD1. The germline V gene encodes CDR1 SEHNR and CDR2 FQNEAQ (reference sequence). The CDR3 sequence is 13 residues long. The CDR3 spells CANSGQVNSPLHF. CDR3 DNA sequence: TGTGCCAACAGCGGACAGGTTAATTCACCCCTCCACTTT.

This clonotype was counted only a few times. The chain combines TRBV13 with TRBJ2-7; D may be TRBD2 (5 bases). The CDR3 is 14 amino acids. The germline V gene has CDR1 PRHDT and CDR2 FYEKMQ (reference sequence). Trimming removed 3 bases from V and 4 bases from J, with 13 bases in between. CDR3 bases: TGTGCCAGCAGCTTTACGGGAAGGCCTTACGAGCAGTACTTC. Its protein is CASSFTGRPYEQYF.